This T cell receptor (beta chain) was sequenced during a study of a mutant IDH1 vaccine in newly diagnosed glioma. Study summary: Males made up approximately 62% and females about 40% of treated patients, whose mean age was approximately 44 years. Before enrollment, the patients had been treated with radiotherapy alone, temozolomide alone, or both together. Most of them had received both.

To note about this clone: The antigen remains unidentified.

Profiled with immunoSEQ multiplex PCR; TCRdb holds only in-frame clones, not every one. The sample contains 75,000 to 95,000 clones, about 90% of which appear only once. Time point reported: week 47, end of study. Topical imiquimod accompanied each vaccine dose, which consisted of 300 ug of mutant IDH1 20-mer peptide. The sample in question was PBMCs, obtained from a glioma patient whose treatment included an IDH1 peptide vaccine. The sequence derives from a woman between 45 and 65 years old with glioma.

The CDR3 loop reads CAWSVVGLLYEQYF. The CDR3, as DNA: TGTGCCTGGAGTGTAGTGGGACTCCTTTACGAGCAGTACTTC. The rearrangement links TRBV30 to TRBJ2-7, with TRBD2 as a possible D gene (6 bases). CDR1 and CDR2 from the germline V gene are GTSNPN and SVGIG (reference sequence). V lost 0 bases to trimming and J lost 4 bases, with 13 bases between them. This CDR3 has 14 amino acids.